The sample holds one count of the clone carrying this TCR beta chain. The naive gate required viable CD3+CD4+ or CD3+CD8+ cells with CCR7+CD45RA+CD45RO-CD95-CD27+CD28+ phenotype. This specimen comes from a study of T cells after posttransplantation cyclophosphamide. Here immunoSEQ multiplex PCR was the method, and the copy in TCRdb shows in-frame clones only, minus some. The top ten hold approximately 0.1% of the sample, which has fewer than 35,000 clones, more than 85% seen once. The CDR3 consists of 15 residues. The TCR originated in a man in his thirties or forties in good health and a related stem cell transplant donor. J is TRBJ2-7 and V is TRBV21-1; the table gives TRBD1 as D, unverified against the DNA. TRBV21-1 is a documented pseudogene. The sequencing sample was made of naive CD4+ T cells sorted from blood. CDR3 protein: CASSNWTGYTYEQYF. The CDR3 DNA sequence: TGTGCCAGCAGCAACTGGACAGGCTACACCTACGAGCAGTACTTC.